The clone carrying this T cell receptor (beta chain) was detected many times. What it binds is not known. This entry is derived from a study of metastatic and nonmetastatic thyroid tumors. Study in general: The comparison covered peripheral blood and tumor or nodule tissue in malignant and benign thyroid patients. Study-level results: Compared with benign nodules, malignant thyroid tumors were reported to have significantly higher TCR beta diversity in both blood and tumor.

Per the study methods: Researchers built a distant-metastasis classifier for papillary thyroid cancer that drew on CDR3 differences across clinicopathological groups. TCRdb re-analyzed the PCR reads using MiXCR. What appears here as the V and J calls and clone size reflects TCRdb's work, not the paper's. The table has 33,000 or so clones, roughly 6.8% seen once. Germline trimming cut 6 bases from V and 5 bases from J; bases unmatched to any gene: 9. This CDR3 comprises 15 residues. There were no patients who had received any treatment before thyroid surgery. The specimen sequenced was blood. The source of this sequence is a female donor with papillary thyroid cancer or a benign thyroid nodule (not recorded which). Some clones in this sample may be carry-over from other donors' samples. The chain couples TRBV12-3 or TRBV12-4 to TRBJ2-5; the match to TRBD1 covers 10 bases. The CDR3: CASSPDRGGDETQYF. CDR3 DNA: TGTGCCAGCAGCCCGGACAGGGGGGGGGATGAGACCCAGTACTTC.